In this sample, the clone carrying this TCR beta chain turned up many times. Antigen: not known. CDR3 of TCR beta was amplified from genomic DNA via a two-round multiplex PCR. First-round PCR, the initial amplification, used primers specific to each TRBV and TRBJ gene. TCRdb itself ran the multiplex PCR reads through MiXCR, one entry per CDR3 protein. This sample has about 25,000 distinct CDR3 sequences, with under 40% found just once. Losses at the gene ends were 5 bases for V and 9 bases for J; bases not matched to a gene: 12. This CDR3 has 15 amino acids. Germline CDR1 reads SGHTA; CDR2 reads FQGNSA. This record belongs to a study of prognosis after radiotherapy for stage I lung cancer. Turning to the study itself: Stage I non-small cell lung cancer patients were enrolled between 2018 and January 2019. The non-small cell lung cancer patients were all regarded as unsuitable for surgery on medical grounds.

Study-wide findings and caveats: Determination of whether the expanded TCR clones were tumor-specific was not performed.

Blood draws of 5.5 to 7.5 milliliters of peripheral blood occurred at each of two time points. This sample comprised PBMCs, obtained before or after stereotactic body radiation therapy (not recorded which). This receptor was taken from a donor at least 50 years old with non-small cell lung cancer. V usage is TRBV7-2 and J usage is TRBJ2-1, with TRBD2 identical over 8 bases. In DNA form, the CDR3 reads TGTGCCAGCAGCCTTCTAGCGGGCGTATGGGGTGAGCAGTTCTTC. It is translated as CASSLLAGVWGEQFF.